This T cell receptor beta chain was recorded in a study of shared clonotypes between healthy human individuals. This CDR3 region has 13 residues. CDR1 is SNHLY, CDR2 FYNNEI, per germline. V was clipped by 8 bases and J by 13 bases; unmatched bases: 14. This table comes from immunoSEQ multiplex PCR, and its TCRdb copy is limited to in-frame clones, with some not included. This table holds about 2.4 million clones, approximately 90% found once. This sequence was found in a man aged 18 to 29 in good health. The sample comprised naive CD4+ T cells sorted from blood. Described subset: CD45RA+ positively selected. This chain joins TRBV2 and TRBJ2-1; 7 bases are a match to TRBD2. For the CDR3, the DNA is TGTGCCAGCGGGGGACTTAGCGGGTCTTCTCAGTTCTTC. Translated, it gives CASGGLSGSSQFF.